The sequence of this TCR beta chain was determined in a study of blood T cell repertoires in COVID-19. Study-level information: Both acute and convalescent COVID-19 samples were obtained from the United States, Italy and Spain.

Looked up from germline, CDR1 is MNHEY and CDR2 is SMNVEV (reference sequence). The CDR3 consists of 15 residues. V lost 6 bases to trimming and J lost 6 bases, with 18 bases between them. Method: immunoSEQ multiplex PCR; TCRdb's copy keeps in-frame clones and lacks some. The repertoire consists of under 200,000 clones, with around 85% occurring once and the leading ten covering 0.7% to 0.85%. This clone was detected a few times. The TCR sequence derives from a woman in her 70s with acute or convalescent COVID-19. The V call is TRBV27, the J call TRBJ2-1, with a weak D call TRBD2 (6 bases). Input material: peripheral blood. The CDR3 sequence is CASSPTSWAGNEQFF. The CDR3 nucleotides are TGTGCCAGCAGCCCAACTAGCTGGGCGGGCAATGAGCAGTTCTTC.